The T cell receptor (beta chain) under discussion was sequenced for a study of blood T cell repertoires in COVID-19. TCRdb's table, derived via immunoSEQ multiplex PCR, lists solely in-frame clones and lacks some. In the table there are hundreds of thousands of clones, around 90% of which are singletons. Germline V gives CDR1 LNHDA, CDR2 SQIVND (reference sequence). Trimming removed 4 bases from V and 6 bases from J, with 13 bases in between. This CDR3 spans 13 amino acids. This sequence originates from a man between 60 and 70 years old who had recovered from COVID-19. The rearrangement joins TRBV19 to TRBJ2-7; D remains ambiguous. The sequencing input was peripheral blood. The CDR3 DNA reads as TGTGCCAGTAGTACATACGGGTCCCTCGAGCAGTACTTC. Translation: CASSTYGSLEQYF.